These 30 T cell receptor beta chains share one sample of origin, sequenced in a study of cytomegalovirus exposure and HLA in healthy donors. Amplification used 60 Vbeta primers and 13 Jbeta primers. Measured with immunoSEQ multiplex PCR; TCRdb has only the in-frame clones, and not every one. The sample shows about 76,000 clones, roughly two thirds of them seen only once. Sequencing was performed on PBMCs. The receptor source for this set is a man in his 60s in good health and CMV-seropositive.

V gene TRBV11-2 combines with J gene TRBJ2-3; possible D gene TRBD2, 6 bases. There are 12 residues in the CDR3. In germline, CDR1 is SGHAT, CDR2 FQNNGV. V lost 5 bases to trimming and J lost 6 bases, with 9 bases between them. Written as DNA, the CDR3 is TGTGCCAGCAGCCAAGGGACTGATACGCAGTATTTT. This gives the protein CASSQGTDTQYF.

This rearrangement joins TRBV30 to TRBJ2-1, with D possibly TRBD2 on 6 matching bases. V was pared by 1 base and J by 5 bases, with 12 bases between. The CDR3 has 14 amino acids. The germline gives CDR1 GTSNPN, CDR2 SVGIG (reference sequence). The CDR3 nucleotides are TGTGCCTGGAGTGAGGGGACTTCCAACAATGAGCAGTTCTTC. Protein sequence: CAWSEGTSNNEQFF.

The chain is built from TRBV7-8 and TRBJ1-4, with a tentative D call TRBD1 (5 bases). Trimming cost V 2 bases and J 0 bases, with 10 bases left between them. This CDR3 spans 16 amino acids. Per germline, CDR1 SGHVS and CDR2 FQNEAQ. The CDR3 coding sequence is TGTGCCAGCAGCTTATTACAGGCTGCAACTAATGAAAAACTGTTTTTT. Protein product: CASSLLQAATNEKLFF.

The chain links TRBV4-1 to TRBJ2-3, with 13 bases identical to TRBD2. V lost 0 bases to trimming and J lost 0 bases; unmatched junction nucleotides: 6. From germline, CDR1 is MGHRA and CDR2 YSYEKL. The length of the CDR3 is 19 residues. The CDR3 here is CASSQEKTSGRASTDTQYF. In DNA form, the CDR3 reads TGCGCCAGCAGCCAAGAAAAAACTAGCGGGAGGGCCAGCACAGATACGCAGTATTTT.

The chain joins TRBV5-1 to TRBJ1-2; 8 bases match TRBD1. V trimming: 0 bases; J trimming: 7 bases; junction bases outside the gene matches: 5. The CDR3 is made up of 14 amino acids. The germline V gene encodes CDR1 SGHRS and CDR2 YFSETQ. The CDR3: CASSLGDRTRGYTF. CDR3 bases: TGCGCCAGCAGCTTGGGGGACAGGACTCGTGGCTACACCTTC.

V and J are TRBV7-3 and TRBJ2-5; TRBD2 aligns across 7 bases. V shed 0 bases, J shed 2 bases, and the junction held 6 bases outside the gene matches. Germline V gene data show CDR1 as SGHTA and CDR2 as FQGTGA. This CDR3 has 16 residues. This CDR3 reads CASSLTAGFKQETQYF. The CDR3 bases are TGTGCCAGCAGCTTAACAGCGGGATTCAAACAAGAGACCCAGTACTTC.

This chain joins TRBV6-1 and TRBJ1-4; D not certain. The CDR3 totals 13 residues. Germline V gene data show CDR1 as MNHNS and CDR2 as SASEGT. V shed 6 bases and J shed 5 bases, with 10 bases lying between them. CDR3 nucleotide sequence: TGTGCCAGCAGCCCCCTTCCGAATGAAAAACTGTTTTTT. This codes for CASSPLPNEKLFF.

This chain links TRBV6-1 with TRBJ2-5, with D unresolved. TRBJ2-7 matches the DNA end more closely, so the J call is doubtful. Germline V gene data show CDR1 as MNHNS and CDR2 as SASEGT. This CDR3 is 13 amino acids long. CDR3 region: CASSEYVGYEQYF. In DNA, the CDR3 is TGTGCCAGCAGTGAATACGTGGGCTACGAGCAGTACTTC.

Here the CDR3 DNA reads TGCAGTGGGCAGTATGGCTACACCTTC. Protein sequence: CSGQYGYTF. The chain couples TRBV20-1 to TRBJ1-2; D call uncertain. The CDR3 is made up of 9 amino acids. CDR1 DFQATT and CDR2 SNEGSKA come from the germline V gene (reference sequence). The germline V and J ends were trimmed by 7 bases and 5 bases, with 5 bases remaining between them.

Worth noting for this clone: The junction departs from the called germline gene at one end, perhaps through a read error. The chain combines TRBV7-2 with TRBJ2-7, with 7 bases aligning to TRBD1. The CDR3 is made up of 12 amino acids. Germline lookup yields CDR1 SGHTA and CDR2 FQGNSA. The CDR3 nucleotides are TGTGCCAGCAGCCCCTACTCGGGACAGCAGACGTTC. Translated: CASSPYSGQQTF.

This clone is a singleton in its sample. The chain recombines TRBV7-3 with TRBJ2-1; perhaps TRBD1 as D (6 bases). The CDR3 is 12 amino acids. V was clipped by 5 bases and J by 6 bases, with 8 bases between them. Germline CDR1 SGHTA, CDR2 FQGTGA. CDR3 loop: CASSRGGNEQFF. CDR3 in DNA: TGTGCCAGCAGCAGAGGGGGCAATGAGCAGTTCTTC.

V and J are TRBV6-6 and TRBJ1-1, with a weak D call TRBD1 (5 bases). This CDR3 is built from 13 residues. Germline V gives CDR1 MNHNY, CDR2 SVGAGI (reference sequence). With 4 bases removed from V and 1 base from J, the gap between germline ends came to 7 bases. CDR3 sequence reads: CASSSGQNTEAFF. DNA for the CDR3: TGTGCCAGCAGTTCCGGACAGAACACTGAAGCTTTCTTT.

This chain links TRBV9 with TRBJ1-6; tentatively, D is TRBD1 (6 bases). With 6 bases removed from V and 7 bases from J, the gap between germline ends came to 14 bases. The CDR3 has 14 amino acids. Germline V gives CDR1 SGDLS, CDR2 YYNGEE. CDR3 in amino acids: CASTRGAENSPLHF. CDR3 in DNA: TGTGCCAGCACCCGGGGGGCGGAAAATTCACCCCTCCACTTT.

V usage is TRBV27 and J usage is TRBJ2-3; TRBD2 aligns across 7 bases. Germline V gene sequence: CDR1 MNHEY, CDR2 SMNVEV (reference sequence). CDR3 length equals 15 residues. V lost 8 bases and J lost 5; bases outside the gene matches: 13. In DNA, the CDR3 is TGTGCCAGCGGCTACTACGGGGGGAAGGAAGATACGCAGTATTTT. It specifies CASGYYGGKEDTQYF.

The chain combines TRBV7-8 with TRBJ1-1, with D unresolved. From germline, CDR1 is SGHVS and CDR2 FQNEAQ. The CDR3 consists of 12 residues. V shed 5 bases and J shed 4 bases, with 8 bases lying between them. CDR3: CASSPPLTEAFF. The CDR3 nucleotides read TGTGCCAGCAGCCCCCCTCTCACTGAAGCTTTCTTT.

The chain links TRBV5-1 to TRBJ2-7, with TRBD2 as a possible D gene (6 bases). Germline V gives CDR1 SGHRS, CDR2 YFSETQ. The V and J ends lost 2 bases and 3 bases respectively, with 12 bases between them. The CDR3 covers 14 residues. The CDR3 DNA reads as TGCGCCAGCAGCTTAAGTGGAGGGGTCTACGAGCAGTACTTC. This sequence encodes CASSLSGGVYEQYF.

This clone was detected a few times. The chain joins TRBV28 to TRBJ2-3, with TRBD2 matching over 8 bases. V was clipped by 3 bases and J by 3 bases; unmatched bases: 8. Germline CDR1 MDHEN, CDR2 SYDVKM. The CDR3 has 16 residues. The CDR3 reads CASSFLGGRRTDTQYF. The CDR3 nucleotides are TGTGCCAGCAGTTTCCTAGGCGGGAGGCGGACAGATACGCAGTATTTT.

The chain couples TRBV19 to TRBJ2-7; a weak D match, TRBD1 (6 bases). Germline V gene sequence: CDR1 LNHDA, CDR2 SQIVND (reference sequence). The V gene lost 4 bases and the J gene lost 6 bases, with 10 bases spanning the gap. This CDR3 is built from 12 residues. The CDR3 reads CASSKQGTEQYF. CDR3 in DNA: TGTGCCAGTAGTAAACAGGGAACCGAGCAGTACTTC.

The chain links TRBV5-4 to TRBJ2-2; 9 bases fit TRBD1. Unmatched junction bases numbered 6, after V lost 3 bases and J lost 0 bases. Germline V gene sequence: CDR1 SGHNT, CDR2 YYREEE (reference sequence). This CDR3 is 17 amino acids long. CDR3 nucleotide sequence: TGTGCCAGCAGCTCCAGAAGGACAGGGGCGAACACCGGGGAGCTGTTTTTT. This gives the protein CASSSRRTGANTGELFF.

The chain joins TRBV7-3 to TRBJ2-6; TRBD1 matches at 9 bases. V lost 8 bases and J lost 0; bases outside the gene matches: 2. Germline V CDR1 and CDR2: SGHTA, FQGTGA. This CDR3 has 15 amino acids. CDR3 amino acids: CASGTGSSGANVLTF. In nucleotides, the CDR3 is TGTGCCAGCGGGACAGGGAGCTCTGGGGCCAACGTCCTGACTTTC.

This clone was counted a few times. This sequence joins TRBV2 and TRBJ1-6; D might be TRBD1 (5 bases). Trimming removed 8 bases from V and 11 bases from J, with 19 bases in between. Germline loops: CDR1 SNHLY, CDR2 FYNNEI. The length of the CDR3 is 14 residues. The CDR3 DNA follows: TGTGCCAGCCGAGGAAGGGGAAGTGAAGCACCCCTCCACTTT. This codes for CASRGRGSEAPLHF.

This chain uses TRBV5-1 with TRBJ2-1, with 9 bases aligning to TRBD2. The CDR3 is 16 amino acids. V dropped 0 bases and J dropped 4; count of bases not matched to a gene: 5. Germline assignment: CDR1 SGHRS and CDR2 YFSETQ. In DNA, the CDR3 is TGCGCCAGCAGCTTGGGTACTAGCGGGTTTTACAATGAGCAGTTCTTC. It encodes CASSLGTSGFYNEQFF.

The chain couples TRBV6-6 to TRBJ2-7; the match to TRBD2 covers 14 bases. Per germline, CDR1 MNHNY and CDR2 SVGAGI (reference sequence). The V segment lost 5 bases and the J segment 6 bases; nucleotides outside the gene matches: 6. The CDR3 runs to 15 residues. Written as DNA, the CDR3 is TGTGCCAGCAGTCCGGGACTAGCGGGAGAGGCCGAGCAGTACTTC. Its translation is CASSPGLAGEAEQYF.

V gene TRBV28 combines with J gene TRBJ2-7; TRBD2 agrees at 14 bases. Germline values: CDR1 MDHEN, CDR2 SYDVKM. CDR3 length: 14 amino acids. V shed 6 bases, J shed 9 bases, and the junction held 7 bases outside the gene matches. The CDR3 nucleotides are TGTGCCAGCAGAGGACTAGCGGGAGGCATAAGGCAGTACTTC. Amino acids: CASRGLAGGIRQYF.

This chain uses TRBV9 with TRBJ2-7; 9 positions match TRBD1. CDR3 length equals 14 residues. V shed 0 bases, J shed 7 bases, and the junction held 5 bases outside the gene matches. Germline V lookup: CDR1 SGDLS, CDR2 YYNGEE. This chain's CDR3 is CASSVVGTGKEQYF. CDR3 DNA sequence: TGTGCCAGCAGCGTAGTCGGGACAGGGAAGGAGCAGTACTTC.

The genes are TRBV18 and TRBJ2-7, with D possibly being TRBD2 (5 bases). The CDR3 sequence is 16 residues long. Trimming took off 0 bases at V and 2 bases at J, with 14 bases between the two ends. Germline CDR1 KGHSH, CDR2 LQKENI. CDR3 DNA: TGTGCCAGCTCACCACCGGGGTCCCCCGGGGCCTACGAGCAGTACTTC. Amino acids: CASSPPGSPGAYEQYF.

The CDR3: CASSLGTGSQETQYF. CDR3 coding DNA: TGTGCCAGCAGCTTAGGAACTGGGAGTCAAGAGACCCAGTACTTC. The J gene is TRBJ2-5, the V gene TRBV11-3, with D perhaps TRBD2 (5 bases). V gave up 1 base and J gave up 2 bases, with 11 bases separating them. Germline lookup yields CDR1 SGHNT and CDR2 YENEEA. The CDR3 runs 15 residues. Full variable domain (missing parts from reference TRBV11-3 and TRBJ2-5): EAGVVQSPRYKIIEKKQPVAFWCNPISGHNTLYWYLQNLGQGPELLIRYENEEAVDDSQLPKDRFSAERLKGVDSTLKIQPAELGDSAVYLCASSLGTGSQETQYFGPGTRLLVL.

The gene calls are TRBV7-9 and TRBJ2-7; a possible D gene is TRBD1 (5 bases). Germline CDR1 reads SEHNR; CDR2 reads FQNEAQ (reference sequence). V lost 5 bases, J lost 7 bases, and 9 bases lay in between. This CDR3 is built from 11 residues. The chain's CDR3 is CASSLGAEQYF. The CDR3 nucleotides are TGTGCCAGCAGCCTAGGGGCGGAGCAGTACTTC.

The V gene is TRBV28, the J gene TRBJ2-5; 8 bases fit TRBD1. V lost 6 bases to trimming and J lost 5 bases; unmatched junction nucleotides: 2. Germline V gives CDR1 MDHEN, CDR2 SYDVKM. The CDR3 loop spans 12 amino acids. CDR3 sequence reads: CASSRGPETQYF. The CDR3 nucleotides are TGTGCCAGCAGCAGGGGGCCGGAGACCCAGTACTTC.

This CDR3 reads CSASPRDNQFF. CDR3 DNA: TGCAGTGCTAGTCCCCGGGACAACCAGTTCTTC. The gene calls are TRBV20-1 and TRBJ2-1; the D gene is possibly TRBD1 (6 bases). Germline V CDR1 and CDR2: DFQATT, SNEGSKA (reference sequence). The ends were cut back, 3 bases at V and 13 bases at J, with 13 bases in the middle. The CDR3 has 11 amino acids.